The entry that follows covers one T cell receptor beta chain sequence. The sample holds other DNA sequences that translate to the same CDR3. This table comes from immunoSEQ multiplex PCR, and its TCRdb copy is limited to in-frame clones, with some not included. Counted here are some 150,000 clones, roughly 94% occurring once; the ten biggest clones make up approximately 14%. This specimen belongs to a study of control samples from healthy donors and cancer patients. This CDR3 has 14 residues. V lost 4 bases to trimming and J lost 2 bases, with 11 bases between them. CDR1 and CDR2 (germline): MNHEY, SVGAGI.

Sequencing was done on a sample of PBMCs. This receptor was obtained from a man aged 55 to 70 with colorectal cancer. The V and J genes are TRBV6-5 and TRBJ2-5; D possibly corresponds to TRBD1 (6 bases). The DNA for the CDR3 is TGTGCCAGCAGTTTAGGACAGAAGCAAGAGACCCAGTACTTC. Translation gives CASSLGQKQETQYF.